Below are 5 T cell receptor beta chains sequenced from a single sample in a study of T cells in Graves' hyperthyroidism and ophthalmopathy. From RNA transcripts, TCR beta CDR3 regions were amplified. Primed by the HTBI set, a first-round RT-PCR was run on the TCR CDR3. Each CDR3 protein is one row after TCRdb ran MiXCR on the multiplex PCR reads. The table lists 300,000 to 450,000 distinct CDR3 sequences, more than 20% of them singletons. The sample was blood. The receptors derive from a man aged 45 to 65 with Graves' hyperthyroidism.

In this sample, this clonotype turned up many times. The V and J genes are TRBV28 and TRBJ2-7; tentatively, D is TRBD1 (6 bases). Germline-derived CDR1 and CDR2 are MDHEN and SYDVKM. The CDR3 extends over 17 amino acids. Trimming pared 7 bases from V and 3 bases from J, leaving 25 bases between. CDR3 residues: CASTPISDPYRDYEQYF. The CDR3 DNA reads TGTGCCAGCACTCCCATCTCCGATCCTTACAGGGACTACGAGCAGTACTTC.

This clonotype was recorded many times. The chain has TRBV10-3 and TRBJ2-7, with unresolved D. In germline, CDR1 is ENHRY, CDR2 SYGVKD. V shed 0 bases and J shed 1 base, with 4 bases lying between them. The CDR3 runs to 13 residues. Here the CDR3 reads CAISESSSYEQYF. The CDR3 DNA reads TGTGCCATCAGTGAGTCATCGTCCTACGAGCAGTACTTC.

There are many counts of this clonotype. The CDR3 spells CASSSGTGYEQYF. In DNA form, the CDR3 reads TGTGCCAGCAGCTCCGGGACAGGCTACGAGCAGTACTTC. The rearrangement links TRBV11-3 to TRBJ2-7; TRBD1 agrees at 8 bases. CDR3 length equals 13 residues. J lost 3 bases, V lost 4 bases, and 2 bases had no gene match. CDR1 and CDR2 from the germline V gene are SGHNT and YENEEA.

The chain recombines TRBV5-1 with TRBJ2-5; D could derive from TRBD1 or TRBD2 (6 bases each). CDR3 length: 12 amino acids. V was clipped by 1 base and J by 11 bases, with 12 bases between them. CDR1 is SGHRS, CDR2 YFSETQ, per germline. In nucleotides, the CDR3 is TGCGCCAGCAGCTTGAACCGGGGGCCTCAGTACTTC. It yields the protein CASSLNRGPQYF.

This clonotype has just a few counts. DNA for the CDR3: TGTGCCAGCAGTTCAGGGGGCGACAGGTCCCACACCTTC. Encoded protein: CASSSGGDRSHTF. This chain uses TRBV28 with TRBJ1-2; 8 bases match TRBD1. The CDR3 is 13 amino acids. V dropped 4 bases and J dropped 12; count of bases not matched to a gene: 10. Looked up from germline, CDR1 is MDHEN and CDR2 is SYDVKM.